This T cell receptor beta chain was sequenced in a study of cytomegalovirus exposure and HLA in healthy donors (dated by TCRdb to 2016 to 2017). Regarding the study in general: In an earlier analysis of several hundred of the donors, approximately 260 Gb of sequence data and 100 million or so unique TCR beta sequences from 150 million to 200 million T cells were reported. An early release that covered roughly 600 HLA-typed donors contained approximately 320 gigabases of sequencing data and tens of millions of unique TCR sequences. Of the 300 to 500 genotyped donors, 70% to 90% were placed in the genetic ancestry cluster associated with self-reported Caucasian donors. The study was designed to test whether signatures of past pathogen exposure could be identified by cataloging public T cell receptors. Using immunosequencing, the study profiled T cell repertoires from 550 to 750 subjects and related those repertoires to cytomegalovirus serostatus. In addition to the first cohort of roughly 670 subjects, a separate validation cohort of 130 or so different subjects was used. To predict cytomegalovirus infection status, the study brought together high-throughput TCR immunosequencing, statistical association of individual TCRs with disease status, and machine learning. A later analysis re-examined previously published TCR beta repertoires from 600 to 700 donors and added high-resolution HLA genotyping to investigate patterns of TCR occurrence. Rather than using new phenotypic data, the later analysis identified candidate immune exposures from TCR beta sequences and from how often those sequences occurred across donors. In an earlier analysis of around 540 of the donors, high-throughput TCR beta sequencing was used to judge whether each TCR beta V gene segment behaved as functional or pseudogenic. Donor age, sex, ethnicity and CMV serostatus were collected together with the repertoire data. A later genetic analysis took genome-wide SNP genotypes for about 65% of the roughly 670 donors and used that subset as a discovery cohort. All discovery cohort repertoires had been generated using a single sequencing platform. Both class I and class II loci were covered by HLA typing, at four-digit resolution. Typing coverage differed by locus: A, B, C, DRB1 and DQB1 were typed in about 620-630 donors, DQA1 in approximately 520, DPA1 in some 600, and DPB1 in 472. Four to six DR-DQ haplotypes were handled as single units for association and clustering, since linkage in the cohort was strong. Among 398 genotyped donors of the cohort, an average of roughly 240,000 unique TCR beta nucleotide sequences were sequenced per donor, about a sixth of them non-productive. Summary of the overall study and its limitations: Compared with the approximately 670-donor mean, donors in an Asian-associated ancestry cluster had fewer N-insertions in productive TCRs, according to a later genetic analysis. A further reported finding was that TCR beta sequences accurately predicted the HLA-A and HLA-B alleles for most subjects in the first cohort. In a later analysis, most CMV-associated TCR beta chains were found to appear HLA-restricted, with HLA associations seemingly driven largely by CMV exposure. In an earlier analysis of 587 of the donors, most TCR beta V segments were observed in productive rearrangements about 87% or about 30% of the time, broadly matching IMGT annotations. The 87-base-pair reads could not distinguish some IMGT-functional V segments, including TRBV6-2 and TRBV6-3, so those segments were excluded. While some public TCRs were present in many individuals, most TCR sequences turned up only very rarely across donors. When HLA alleles, especially DR and DQ, strongly co-occurred, TCR associations were difficult to assign to individual alleles. The only immune exposure information available for the cohort was CMV serostatus. Approximately 18 rarely observed V segments, including chromosome 9 orphons, were excluded from the earlier analysis of about 600 of the donors because counts were too low. In a later analysis, TCR association rates were found to vary across HLA loci, with the most associated TCRs seen for DRB1 alleles and the fewest for HLA-C alleles. In a later genetic analysis, a missense DCLRE1C variant was associated with V-gene and J-gene trimming of TCR beta chains, and the association was replicated in an independent cohort. Linkage disequilibrium might explain the correlated functional status among segregating V segments, but an unknown experimental factor could not be ruled out. A cluster of highly shared sequence variants was judged likely to be a technical artifact of the sequencing pipeline. HLA typing was unavailable for some donors at each locus, so association tests used only the typed subset. A total of 150 or so TCR beta chains were listed by the study as associated with cytomegalovirus. Three of the identified cytomegalovirus-associated TCR beta chains were confirmed in vitro to be specific for cytomegalovirus antigens. In a later analysis, HLA-associated TCR beta chains were found to be more clonally expanded and to have lower generation probabilities than equally common non-associated chains. The classifier was reported to diagnose cytomegalovirus status with high specificity and sensitivity in both the original and validation cohorts. A later analysis associated 17,000 or so TCR beta sequences with specific HLA alleles at a false discovery rate of 0.05. According to a later analysis, parvovirus B19, influenza, CMV and Epstein-Barr virus appeared linked to several top co-occurrence clusters. In this cohort, only TCR beta chains were sequenced, and detectable features were limited by the absence of alpha or paired-chain data. Sequencing depth was assumed to be roughly uniform across donors in the presence/absence analyses, though that assumption may not hold. It was suggested by the authors that the approach could potentially be generalized to other disease states and immunological phenotypes.

Libraries came from the immunoSEQ multiplex PCR assay. The multiplex PCR relied on a mix of 60 forward primers for TCR Vbeta segments and 13 reverse primers for TCR Jbeta segments. Amplification of the CDR3 region of rearranged TCR beta genes was performed with a multiplex PCR assay on genomic DNA. Amplified TCR beta libraries were sequenced as 87-base-pair reads on the Illumina HiSeq System. Per the original workflow: In a later analysis, roughly 80 million unique TCR beta chains were counted across the roughly 610 repertoires, and roughly 11 million of these chains were shared by at least two donors. Raw reads were error-corrected and collapsed into unique sequences by a nearest-neighbor algorithm in which closely related sequences were merged to remove PCR and sequencing errors. To assign V, D and J gene segments, CDR3 sequences were aligned to IMGT reference sequences. Each retained sequence needed at least a six-nucleotide match to both a V gene segment and a J gene segment. Rearrangements were classified as productive when the CDR3 lacked stop codons and remained in frame with V and J, and all other rearrangements were classified as non-productive. CDR3 was defined according to IMGT convention as the region running from the second conserved V-encoded cysteine to the conserved J-encoded phenylalanine. The earlier analysis of 587 of the donors excluded sequences that lacked an unambiguous match to a single V gene segment. An earlier analysis of several hundred of the donors called V segments functional above 56.7% productive rearrangements and segregating when the between-donor standard deviation exceeded 5%. A statistical classification framework was built for diagnosing cytomegalovirus status from the catalog of TCR beta chain sequences. V and J gene assignment, in a later analysis, came from comparing TCR nucleotide sequences with IMGT/GENE-DB human TR gene sequences. Using the TCRdist pipeline, a later analysis assigned CDR3 sequences along with most-parsimonious VDJ recombination scenarios. A later analysis defined each TCR beta chain by its CDR3 amino acid sequence plus V-gene family, and excluded reads lacking a unique V-gene family. In a later analysis, 550 to 650 highly shared, low-generation-probability nucleotide sequences were removed to address suspected cross-contamination and a sequencing artifact. For each public chain, a later analysis derived a clonal expansion index from normalized ranks of inferred template counts within each repertoire. Generation probabilities in a later analysis came from a VDJ recombination model fitted to out-of-frame rearrangements, and those results were checked against IGoR. In a later analysis, TCR-TCR, TCR-HLA and TCR-CMV co-occurrence was scored with hypergeometric tests, and a repertoire-size bias correction was applied to TCR pairs. A later analysis estimated false discovery rates by permuting HLA or CMV assignments 20 times. In a later analysis, co-occurring TCRs were grouped with DBSCAN, and TCRdist sequence similarity was added when clustering was performed within HLA-allele-positive subsets. Repertoires with fewer than 30,000 or more than 120,000 public chains were left out of co-occurrence clustering, as were about 5 repertoires with anomalous nucleotide sharing. Imported from immuneACCESS, the table was reduced by TCRdb to in-frame sequences with V and J called. These copies leave out some clones; in studies compared against another copy, an unresolved V gene accounts for under half, and the cause of the remainder is not known. V, J and clone size are those of that table, while D and trimming were read from the DNA. This sample comprises some 90,000 clones, about three quarters of them detected only once. The top ten clonotypes cover 4% to 5.5% of the sample.

The trim is 6 bases for V and 2 bases for J, with a gap of 11 bases between the germline ends. For CDR1 and CDR2, the germline V gene lists SGDLS and YYNGEE. The CDR3 has 13 amino acids, counting the end cysteine and phenylalanine. Just CDR3 DNA is preserved here, 39 bases in frame from base 1. This clone was picked up one time. The antigen it recognizes is unknown. No qualities accompany the bases; no much larger clone lies one base away. In total, approximately 700 healthy bone marrow donors made up the cohort. At the time of sampling, every cohort member was nominally healthy, though immune exposures that went unrecorded were likely present. The donor was CMV seropositive and belonged to the group of 270 or so seropositive cohort members. Each donor provided a peripheral blood sample, and peripheral blood mononuclear cells were used for TCR beta sequencing. The Qiagen DNeasy Blood Extraction Kit was used to extract genomic DNA from the blood cell samples.

The specimen was PBMCs. The chain employs TRBV9 and TRBJ1-2; a confident D gene designation cannot be given. The TCR comes from a male donor in good health and CMV-seropositive. The nucleotide sequence reads TGTGCCAGCACCGGACTGCGAAACTATGGCTACACCTTC. Protein translation: CASTGLRNYGYTF.